One and the same sample provided the 16 T cell receptor beta chains below, sequenced in a study of human T cells and chemical hapten exposure. Unseparated into fractions, whole blood served as the source from which total RNA was extracted. TCRdb processed the 5' RACE reads anew with MiXCR; each CDR3 protein has one entry. The table has 120,000 to 150,000 distinct CDR3 sequences, about 4% seen once. These receptors came from a female donor in good health.

Many counts were recorded for this clonotype. The chain carries TRBV14 and TRBJ2-2, with D possibly TRBD1 on 6 matching bases. Trimming cost V 4 bases and J 5 bases, with 20 bases left between them. The CDR3 is 17 amino acids. Germline assignment: CDR1 SGHDN and CDR2 FVKESK. CDR3 sequence: CASSPGHVDPLTGELFF. The CDR3 region has the DNA TGTGCCAGCAGCCCGGGACATGTCGATCCTCTAACCGGGGAGCTGTTTTTT.

This clonotype has ten or more counts. This CDR3 reads CASSKDIGRGGYTF. CDR3 DNA sequence: TGTGCCAGCAGCAAGGACATCGGACGGGGAGGCTACACCTTC. The chain has TRBV28 and TRBJ1-2; D is perhaps TRBD1 (5 bases). Per the germline V gene, CDR1 is MDHEN and CDR2 is SYDVKM. The CDR3 consists of 14 residues. Deletions cut 6 bases from V and 8 bases from J, with 19 bases between.

As to this clonotype: Possible read error: a much larger clone is one base away. The chain combines TRBV7-8 with TRBJ1-4; D is possibly TRBD1 (5 bases). The CDR3 extends over 15 amino acids. V was cut by 5 bases and J by 2 bases, with 12 bases left in between. From germline, CDR1 is SGHVS and CDR2 FQNEAQ. As DNA, the CDR3 is TGTGCCAGCAGCGGACACACGGCCACTAATGAAAAACTGTTTTTT. Translation: CASSGHTATNEKLFF.

This clonotype was observed at least ten times. This chain connects TRBV7-2 to TRBJ1-1; possible D gene TRBD1, 5 bases. Trimming cost V 2 bases and J 11 bases, with 18 bases left between them. The germline V gene encodes CDR1 SGHTA and CDR2 FQGNSA. This CDR3 has 14 residues. In nucleotides, the CDR3 is TGTGCCAGCAGCTTAAAGTTCACAGGTGTTCGGGCTTTCTTT. It translates to CASSLKFTGVRAFF.

This clonotype occurred many times. This chain links TRBV12-3 or TRBV12-4 with TRBJ1-2; no clear D gene. This CDR3 comprises 13 residues. The V gene lost 5 bases and the J gene lost 6 bases, with 13 bases spanning the gap. This chain's CDR3 is CASSPAGYDGYTF. The CDR3 region has the DNA TGTGCCAGCAGTCCCGCAGGTTACGATGGCTACACCTTC.

This clonotype was observed many times. This chain uses TRBV7-2 with TRBJ1-1, with a weak D call TRBD1 (6 bases). The V gene lost 5 bases and the J gene lost 5 bases, with 15 bases spanning the gap. Germline assignment: CDR1 SGHTA and CDR2 FQGNSA. The CDR3 is 14 amino acids. The CDR3: CASSPGAANTEAFF. For the CDR3, the DNA is TGTGCCAGCAGCCCAGGGGCCGCCAATACTGAAGCTTTCTTT.

The sample holds a few counts of this clonotype. The CDR3 sequence is CSARVGASGTHYNEQFF. As DNA, the CDR3 is TGCAGTGCTAGAGTCGGGGCCTCGGGCACCCACTACAATGAGCAGTTCTTC. The V call is TRBV20-1, the J call TRBJ2-1, with D perhaps matching TRBD1 or TRBD2 (5 bases each). Trimming stripped 1 base from V and 3 bases from J, with 19 bases between. Germline V gene sequence: CDR1 DFQATT, CDR2 SNEGSKA (reference sequence). The CDR3 extends over 17 amino acids.

Ten or more counts support this clonotype. This chain joins TRBV20-1 and TRBJ2-3, with D possibly being TRBD1 (5 bases). The CDR3 is 13 residues long. Germline CDR1 reads DFQATT; CDR2 reads SNEGSKA (reference sequence). Trimming took 2 bases from V and 0 from J, leaving 6 bases between them. The CDR3 is CSARKGSTDTQYF. CDR3 sequence (DNA): TGCAGTGCTAGAAAGGGGAGCACAGATACGCAGTATTTT.

This clonotype was detected a few times. V usage is TRBV28 and J usage is TRBJ2-7; D might be TRBD2 (5 bases). The germline V gene encodes CDR1 MDHEN and CDR2 SYDVKM. The CDR3 is 15 amino acids. Trimming stripped 6 bases from V and 7 bases from J, with 22 bases between. CDR3 sequence: CASRPREKIRWEQYF. The CDR3 bases are TGTGCCAGCAGACCTAGGGAGAAAATTAGATGGGAGCAGTACTTC.

This clonotype was counted only a few times. The chain couples TRBV12-3 or TRBV12-4 to TRBJ2-3; 7 bases fit TRBD1. V shed 7 bases, J shed 6 bases, and the junction held 13 bases outside the gene matches. CDR3 length: 15 amino acids. Here the CDR3 reads CASKDRDRVSDTQYF. As DNA, the CDR3 is TGTGCCAGCAAAGACCGGGACAGAGTTTCGGATACGCAGTATTTT.

At least ten counts were recorded for this clonotype. The V call is TRBV12-3 or TRBV12-4, the J call TRBJ1-2, with 9 nucleotides matching TRBD1. V dropped 8 bases and J dropped 8; count of bases not matched to a gene: 6. The CDR3 covers 12 residues. Here the CDR3 reads CASPRQGGGYTF. The CDR3 DNA sequence: TGTGCCAGCCCAAGACAGGGGGGAGGCTACACCTTC.

There are many counts of this clonotype. V and J are TRBV30 and TRBJ1-1, with D unclear. Between the trimmed V and J ends, which lost 3 bases and 5 bases, there was a span of 13 bases. Germline V lookup: CDR1 GTSNPN, CDR2 SVGIG (reference sequence). The CDR3 totals 13 residues. This CDR3 reads CAWSPGRRTEAFF. In nucleotides, the CDR3 is TGTGCCTGGAGCCCGGGTAGGAGGACTGAAGCTTTCTTT.

This clonotype was picked up many times. The genes are TRBV4-2 and TRBJ2-7, with D perhaps matching TRBD1 (5 bases). The CDR3 loop spans 15 amino acids. The V end lost 0 bases, the J end lost 0 bases, and 9 bases lay between the germline ends. Per germline, CDR1 LGHNA and CDR2 YNFKEQ. The CDR3 sequence is CASSQEDTHSYEQYF. As DNA, the CDR3 is TGTGCCAGCAGCCAAGAGGACACACACTCCTACGAGCAGTACTTC.

The sample holds many counts of this clonotype. V is TRBV29-1 and J is TRBJ2-3, with 8 bases matching TRBD2. Trimming took 8 bases from V and 6 from J; bases not matched to a gene: 22. Per germline, CDR1 SQVTM and CDR2 ANQGSEA. The CDR3 runs 17 residues. CDR3 residues: CSTERRGAGVGGDTQYF. CDR3 DNA: TGCAGCACGGAGCGGCGGGGAGCGGGGGTCGGGGGGGATACGCAGTATTTT.

This clonotype was counted many times. The V gene is TRBV7-8, the J gene TRBJ2-2; TRBD1 or TRBD2 may be the D gene (5 bases each). The CDR3 is made up of 12 amino acids. The germline CDR1 and CDR2 sequences are SGHVS and FQNEAQ. V was clipped by 4 bases and J by 8 bases, with 8 bases between them. The DNA of the CDR3 is TGTGCCAGCAGCTGGGGACCGGGGGAGCTGTTTTTT. Translation: CASSWGPGELFF.

This clonotype came up many times. This sequence joins TRBV6-1 and TRBJ1-5; D is possibly TRBD1 (5 bases). There are 15 residues in the CDR3. The germline CDR1 and CDR2 sequences are MNHNS and SASEGT. V lost 6 bases to trimming and J lost 3 bases, with 15 bases between them. CDR3: CASSEDTSSNQPQHF. The CDR3 DNA reads as TGTGCCAGCAGCGAGGACACCAGCTCCAATCAGCCCCAGCATTTT.